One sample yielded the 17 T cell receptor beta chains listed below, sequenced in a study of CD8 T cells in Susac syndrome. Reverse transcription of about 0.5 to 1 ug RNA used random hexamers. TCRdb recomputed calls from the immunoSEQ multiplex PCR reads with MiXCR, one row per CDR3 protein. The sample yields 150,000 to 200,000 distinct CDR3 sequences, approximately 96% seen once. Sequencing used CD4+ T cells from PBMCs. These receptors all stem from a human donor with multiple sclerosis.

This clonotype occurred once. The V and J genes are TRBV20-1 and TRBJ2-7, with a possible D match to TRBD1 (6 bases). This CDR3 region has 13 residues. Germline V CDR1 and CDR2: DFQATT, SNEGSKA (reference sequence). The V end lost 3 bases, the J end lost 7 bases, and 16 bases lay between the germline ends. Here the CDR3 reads CSARTGPMREQYF. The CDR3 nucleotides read TGCAGTGCTAGGACAGGCCCTATGAGGGAGCAGTACTTC.

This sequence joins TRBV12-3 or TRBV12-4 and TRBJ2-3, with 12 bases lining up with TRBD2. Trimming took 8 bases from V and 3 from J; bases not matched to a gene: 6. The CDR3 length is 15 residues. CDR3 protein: CASCVTSGGTDTQYF. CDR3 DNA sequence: TGTGCCAGCTGCGTGACTAGCGGGGGTACAGATACGCAGTATTTT.

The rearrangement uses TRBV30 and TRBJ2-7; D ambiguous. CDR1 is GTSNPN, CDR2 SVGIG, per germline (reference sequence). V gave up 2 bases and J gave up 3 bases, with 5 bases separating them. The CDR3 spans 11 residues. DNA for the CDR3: TGTGCCTGGAGTTCCCACTACGAGCAGTACTTC. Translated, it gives CAWSSHYEQYF.

CDR3 protein: CASSKGGNYGYTF. The DNA for the CDR3 is TGTGCCAGCAGCAAGGGAGGTAACTATGGCTACACCTTC. This sequence joins TRBV9 and TRBJ1-2, with D unclear. Germline lookup yields CDR1 SGDLS and CDR2 YYNGEE. This CDR3 contains 13 residues. The V and J ends lost 4 bases and 1 base respectively, with 8 bases between them.

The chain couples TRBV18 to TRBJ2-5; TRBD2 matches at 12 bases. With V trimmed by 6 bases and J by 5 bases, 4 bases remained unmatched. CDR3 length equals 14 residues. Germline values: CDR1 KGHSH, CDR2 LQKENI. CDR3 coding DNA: TGTGCCAGCTCCCGGACTAGCGGGGAGGAGACCCAGTACTTC. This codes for CASSRTSGEETQYF.

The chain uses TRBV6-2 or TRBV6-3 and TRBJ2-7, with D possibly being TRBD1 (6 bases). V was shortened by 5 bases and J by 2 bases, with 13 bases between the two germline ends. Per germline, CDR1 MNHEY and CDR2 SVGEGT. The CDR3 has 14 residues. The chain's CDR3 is CASSRRQVAYEQYF. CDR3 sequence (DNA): TGTGCCAGCAGTCGACGACAGGTAGCCTACGAGCAGTACTTC.

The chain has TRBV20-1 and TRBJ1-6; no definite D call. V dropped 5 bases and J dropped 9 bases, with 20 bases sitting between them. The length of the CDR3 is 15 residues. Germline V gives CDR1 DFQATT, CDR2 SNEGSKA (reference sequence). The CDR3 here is CSAPNVGRTSSPLHF. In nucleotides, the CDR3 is TGCAGTGCTCCGAACGTGGGCAGAACATCTTCACCCCTCCACTTT.

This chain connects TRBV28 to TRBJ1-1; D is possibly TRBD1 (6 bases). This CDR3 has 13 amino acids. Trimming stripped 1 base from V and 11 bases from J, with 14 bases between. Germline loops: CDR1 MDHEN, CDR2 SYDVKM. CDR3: CASSLLTGFRAFF. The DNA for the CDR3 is TGTGCCAGCAGTTTATTAACAGGGTTTAGGGCTTTCTTT.

The CDR3 is CASSLAGRGRVETQYF. The CDR3 coding sequence is TGTGCCAGCAGCTTGGCCGGCAGGGGGCGCGTAGAGACCCAGTACTTC. The chain recombines TRBV5-6 with TRBJ2-5; 8 bases align to TRBD1. CDR1 is SGHDT and CDR2 is YYEEEE in the germline V gene. CDR3 length: 16 amino acids. Trimming cost V 0 bases and J 4 bases; bases outside gene matches: 8.

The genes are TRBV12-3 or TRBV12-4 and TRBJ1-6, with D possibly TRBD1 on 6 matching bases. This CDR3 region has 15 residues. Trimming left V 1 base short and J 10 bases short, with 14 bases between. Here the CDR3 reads CASSLGPGARSPLHF. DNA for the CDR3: TGTGCCAGCAGTTTAGGACCAGGGGCCCGGTCACCCCTCCACTTT.

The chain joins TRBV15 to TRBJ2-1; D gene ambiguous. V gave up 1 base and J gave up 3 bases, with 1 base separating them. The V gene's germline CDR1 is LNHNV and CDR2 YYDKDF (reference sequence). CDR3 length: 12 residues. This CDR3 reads CATSRVYNEQFF. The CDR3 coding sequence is TGTGCCACCAGCAGAGTCTACAATGAGCAGTTCTTC.

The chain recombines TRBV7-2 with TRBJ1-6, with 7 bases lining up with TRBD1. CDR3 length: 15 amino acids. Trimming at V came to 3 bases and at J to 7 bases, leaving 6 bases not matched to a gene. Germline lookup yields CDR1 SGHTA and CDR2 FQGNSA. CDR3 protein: CASSLAGTENSPLHF. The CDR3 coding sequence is TGTGCCAGCAGCTTGGCCGGGACAGAGAATTCACCCCTCCACTTT.

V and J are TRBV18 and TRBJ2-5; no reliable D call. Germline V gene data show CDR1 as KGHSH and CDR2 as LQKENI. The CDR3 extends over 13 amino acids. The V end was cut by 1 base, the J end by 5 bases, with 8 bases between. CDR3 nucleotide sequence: TGTGCCAGCTCACCACGGATGGGCGAGACCCAGTACTTC. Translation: CASSPRMGETQYF.

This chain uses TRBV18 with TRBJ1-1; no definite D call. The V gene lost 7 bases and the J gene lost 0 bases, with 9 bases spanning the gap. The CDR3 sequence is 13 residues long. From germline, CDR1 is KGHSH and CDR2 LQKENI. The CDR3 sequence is CASLDGMNTEAFF. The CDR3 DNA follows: TGTGCCAGCTTGGACGGAATGAACACTGAAGCTTTCTTT. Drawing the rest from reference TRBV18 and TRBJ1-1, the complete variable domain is NAGVMQNPRHLVRRRGQEARLRCSPMKGHSHVYWYRQLPEEGLKFMVYLQKENIIDESGMPKERFSAEFPKEGPSILRIQQVVRGDSAAYFCASLDGMNTEAFFGQGTRLTVV.

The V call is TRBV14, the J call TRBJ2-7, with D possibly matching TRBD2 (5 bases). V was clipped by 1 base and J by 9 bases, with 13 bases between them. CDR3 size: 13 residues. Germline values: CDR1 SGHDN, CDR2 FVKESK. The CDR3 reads CASSQVRYEGQYF. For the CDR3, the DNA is TGTGCCAGCAGCCAAGTGCGATACGAGGGGCAGTACTTC.

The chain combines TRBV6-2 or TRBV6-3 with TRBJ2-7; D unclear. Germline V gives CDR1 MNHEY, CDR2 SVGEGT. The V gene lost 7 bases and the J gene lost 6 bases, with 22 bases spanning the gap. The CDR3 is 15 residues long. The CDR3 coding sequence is TGTGCCAGCACCGACCCGAAAGGGCCGTCGATCGAGCAGTACTTC. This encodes CASTDPKGPSIEQYF.

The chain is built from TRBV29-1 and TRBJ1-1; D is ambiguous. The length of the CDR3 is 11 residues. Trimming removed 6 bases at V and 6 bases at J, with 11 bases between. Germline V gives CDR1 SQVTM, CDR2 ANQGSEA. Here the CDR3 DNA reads TGCAGCGTCACACTCTGGCCTGAAGCTTTCTTT. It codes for CSVTLWPEAFF.